The 2 T cell receptor beta chains given below trace back to one sample, sequenced in a study of immune characterization of retroperitoneal liposarcoma. TCRdb reprocessed the PCR reads with MiXCR, giving one entry per CDR3 protein. The table lists around 10,000 distinct CDR3 sequences, 20% to 25% of them singletons. Source material: blood. The receptors stem from a female donor with retroperitoneal liposarcoma.

This clonotype was detected many times. One end of the junction fails to match germline, which may point to a read error. The gene calls are TRBV7-7 and TRBJ2-5; D perhaps matches TRBD2 (5 bases). CDR3 size: 18 residues. The germline CDR1 and CDR2 sequences are SSHAT and FNYEAQ (reference sequence). The CDR3 is CASSLVLMVVSGQETQYF. The CDR3 DNA follows: TGTGCTAGCAGCTTAGTCCTTATGGTGGTGAGCGGCCAAGAGACCCAGTACTTC.

This clonotype is judged medium-sized. This rearrangement joins TRBV12-3 or TRBV12-4 to TRBJ2-5; tentatively, D is TRBD2 (7 bases). Between the trimmed V and J ends, which lost 6 bases and 1 base, there was a span of 18 bases. This CDR3 is 16 amino acids long. This CDR3 reads CASSPGGGAGQETQYF. The CDR3 DNA reads TGTGCCAGCAGCCCGGGTGGGGGGGCTGGCCAAGAGACCCAGTACTTC.